Listed below are T cell receptor beta chains from one sample, sequenced in a study of cytomegalovirus exposure and HLA in healthy donors. The table came from immunoSEQ multiplex PCR; TCRdb's copy has only in-frame clones and leaves some out. In total, the table holds fewer than 40,000 clones. Source material: PBMCs. These receptors were taken from a woman aged 40 to 55 in good health and CMV-seropositive. Both conserved end residues are part of each CDR3. A D gene is named only where the DNA matches it firmly. Expanded clones are given a class, and other clones once, few, many or no size at all.

V,J,size,D,CDR3,DNA
TRBV12-5,TRBJ2-2,-,TRBD2,CASGLSRGGLAGRSFTGELFF,TGTGCTAGTGGTTTGTCCCGGGGGGGACTAGCGGGGCGATCGTTCACCGGGGAGCTGTTTTTT
TRBV7-3,TRBJ2-1,-,-,CASSPVGGPGDEQFF,TGTGCCAGCAGCCCGGTTGGGGGTCCGGGGGATGAGCAGTTCTTC
TRBV30,TRBJ2-7,-,TRBD2,CAWSMPGLAGGVHPSLTYEQYF,TGTGCCTGGAGCATGCCGGGACTAGCGGGAGGGGTCCACCCCTCCCTCACCTACGAGCAGTACTTC
TRBV15,TRBJ2-7,-,-,CATSRDRVDLAQYF,TGTGCCACCAGCAGAGACAGGGTAGATCTCGCGCAGTACTTC
TRBV7-6,TRBJ1-2,-,TRBD1,CASSRGDGVGGRIYGYTF,TGTGCCAGCAGCCGCGGGGATGGGGTAGGGGGCCGCATCTATGGCTACACCTTC
TRBV30,TRBJ1-4,-,-,CAWKEGGASNEKLFF,TGTGCCTGGAAGGAAGGGGGGGCATCTAATGAAAAACTGTTTTTT
TRBV6-5,TRBJ1-1,-,-,CASSYSLQGSTEAFF,TGTGCCAGCAGTTACTCGTTGCAGGGCAGCACTGAAGCTTTCTTT
TRBV5-1,TRBJ2-5,-,-,CASSFSVQETQYF,TGCGCCAGCAGCTTCTCCGTCCAAGAGACCCAGTACTTC
TRBV19,TRBJ2-3,-,-,CATKAGPTHDDTDTQYF,TGTGCCACAAAAGCGGGTCCGACACATGACGACACAGATACGCAGTATTTT
TRBV6-5,TRBJ1-5,-,-,CASSYRDRHQPQHF,TGTGCCAGCAGTTACCGAGACAGGCATCAGCCCCAGCATTTT
TRBV28,TRBJ1-1,-,-,CASSWVEGYREAFF,TGTGCCAGCAGTTGGGTTGAGGGCTACCGTGAAGCTTTCTTT
TRBV27,TRBJ1-6,-,-,CASSRYPPDRDSPLHF,TGTGCCAGCAGTCGTTACCCCCCGGACAGAGATTCACCCCTCCACTTT
TRBV6-5,TRBJ2-1,-,TRBD2,CASSGTSGGAGEQFF,TGTGCCAGCAGTGGGACTAGCGGGGGGGCTGGTGAGCAGTTCTTC
TRBV7-9,TRBJ1-5,-,TRBD1,CASSSGQGINQPQHF,TGTGCCAGCAGCTCGGGACAGGGGATCAATCAGCCCCAGCATTTT
TRBV11-2,TRBJ2-2,-,TRBD1,CASSFRGRDTGELFF,TGTGCCAGCAGCTTCAGGGGGCGCGACACCGGGGAGCTGTTTTTT
TRBV11-2,TRBJ1-4,-,-,CASSLLTDPTNEKLFF,TGTGCCAGCAGCTTACTTACAGACCCAACTAATGAAAAACTGTTTTTT
TRBV6-5,TRBJ2-5,-,-,CASSYNGLIYF,TGTGCCAGCAGTTACAACGGTCTAATATACTTC
TRBV28,TRBJ1-5,-,-,CASSLSGVGGQPQHF,TGTGCCAGCAGTTTATCAGGGGTAGGTGGTCAGCCCCAGCATTTT
TRBV21-1,TRBJ2-2,-,-,CASGYPTSGTNTGELFF,TGTGCCAGCGGCTATCCGACTAGCGGGACGAACACCGGGGAGCTGTTTTTT
TRBV28,TRBJ2-2,-,-,CASKHGWGQMNTGELFF,TGTGCCAGCAAACATGGTTGGGGACAAATGAACACCGGGGAGCTGTTTTTT
TRBV5-1,TRBJ2-3,-,-,CASTLDGGRLTDTQYF,TGCGCCAGCACCCTGGACGGGGGGCGGTTGACAGATACGCAGTATTTT
TRBV4-2,TRBJ2-7,-,TRBD2,CASSQASGGGPEQYF,TGTGCCAGCAGCCAAGCCTCTGGGGGAGGGCCCGAGCAGTACTTC
TRBV5-6,TRBJ1-3,-,-,CASSAGTTTGNTIYF,TGTGCCAGCAGCGCCGGGACAACCACTGGAAACACCATATATTTT
TRBV28,TRBJ2-7,-,-,CAGLRSNFTF,TGTGCCGGTCTCAGGTCGAACTTCACGTTC
TRBV27,TRBJ2-7,-,TRBD2,CASRFSGGRYYEQYF,TGTGCCAGCAGATTCAGCGGGGGGCGGTACTACGAGCAGTACTTC
TRBV6-4,TRBJ2-7,-,-,CASTLMAGDRYEQYF,TGTGCCAGCACCCTCATGGCAGGGGATAGGTACGAGCAGTACTTC
TRBV25-1,TRBJ2-7,-,TRBD1,CASSDPGQGANHEQYF,TGTGCCAGCAGTGACCCGGGACAGGGGGCTAACCACGAGCAGTACTTC
TRBV11-2,TRBJ2-2,-,TRBD1,CASSLGRGTGELFF,TGTGCCAGCAGCTTAGGCAGGGGGACCGGGGAGCTGTTTTTT
TRBV27,TRBJ1-5,-,TRBD1,CASRGQPDQPQHF,TGTGCCAGTCGGGGACAGCCGGACCAGCCCCAGCATTTT
TRBV28,TRBJ2-7,-,-,CASSLNGAYEQYF,TGTGCCAGCAGTTTAAACGGGGCCTACGAGCAGTACTTC
TRBV30,TRBJ1-6,-,-,CAWSLRTGGNSPLHF,TGTGCCTGGAGTCTACGCACCGGGGGAAATTCACCCCTCCACTTT
TRBV5-4,TRBJ2-1,-,TRBD2,CASSLGVSGSGGEQFF,TGTGCCAGCAGCTTAGGGGTTAGCGGGAGTGGGGGTGAGCAGTTCTTC
TRBV9,TRBJ1-3,-,-,CASSPRRGSGNTIYF,TGTGCCAGCAGCCCAAGAAGGGGCTCTGGAAACACCATATATTTT
TRBV7-6,TRBJ2-3,-,-,CASSAYSGPTQYF,TGTGCCAGCAGCGCTTATAGCGGACCGACGCAGTATTTT
TRBV7-9,TRBJ1-2,-,TRBD1,CASSLAVGQGHYGYTF,TGTGCCAGCAGCTTAGCCGTGGGACAGGGCCATTATGGCTACACCTTC
TRBV2,TRBJ2-1,-,TRBD2,CASSPSGPSYNEQFF,TGTGCCAGCAGCCCTAGCGGGCCCTCCTACAATGAGCAGTTCTTC
TRBV2,TRBJ1-4,-,-,CASSEIEKLFF,TGTGCCAGCAGTGAAATAGAAAAACTGTTTTTT
TRBV14,TRBJ1-1,-,TRBD1,CASSQRTGFRTEAFF,TGTGCCAGCAGCCAAAGGACAGGGTTTAGGACTGAAGCTTTCTTT
TRBV7-7,TRBJ2-2,-,TRBD2,CASSLASGYTGELFF,TGTGCCAGCAGCTTGGCTAGCGGATACACCGGGGAGCTGTTTTTT
TRBV4-1,TRBJ2-3,-,TRBD2,CASSQGTGGAKDTQYF,TGCGCCAGCAGCCAAGGGACGGGAGGGGCCAAAGATACGCAGTATTTT
TRBV7-8,TRBJ1-1,-,-,CASSFRRDTEAFF,TGTGCCAGCAGCTTTCGCAGGGACACTGAAGCTTTCTTT
TRBV14,TRBJ1-4,-,-,CASSQVIGEKLFF,TGTGCCAGCAGCCAAGTTATCGGTGAAAAACTGTTTTTT
TRBV29-1,TRBJ1-5,-,-,CSVSDSYDGQPQHF,TGCAGCGTATCGGACAGTTACGACGGTCAGCCCCAGCATTTT
TRBV10-3,TRBJ2-1,medium-sized,-,CAISESGSGDEQFF,TGTGCCATCAGTGAGAGCGGCTCCGGCGATGAGCAGTTCTTC
TRBV12-2,TRBJ2-7,-,-,CASRFGRPRVGGRAFREQYF,TGTGCAAGTCGCTTCGGCCGGCCCAGGGTTGGCGGGAGGGCATTTCGCGAGCAGTACTTC